Below are 3 T cell receptor beta chains sequenced from a single sample in a study of shared clonotypes between healthy human individuals. Libraries were prepared by immunoSEQ multiplex PCR; TCRdb keeps only in-frame clonotypes and omits some of them. Of approximately 500,000 clones in the sample, around 73% were seen once. Sequenced material: PBMCs. All receptors derive from a middle-aged woman in good health. Some clones in this sample may be carry-over from other donors' samples.

The chain couples TRBV7-2 to TRBJ2-1; D remains unclear. Germline CDR1 and CDR2: SGHTA and FQGNSA. This CDR3 region has 16 residues. V lost 2 bases to trimming and J lost 0 bases, with 11 bases between them. The CDR3 DNA sequence: TGTGCCAGCAGCTTAAGCGTCCAGAGCTCCTACAATGAGCAGTTCTTC. Protein product: CASSLSVQSSYNEQFF.

This clone was detected ten times or more. The chain has TRBV9 and TRBJ2-3; 8 nucleotides align to TRBD2. Germline CDR1 is SGDLS and CDR2 is YYNGEE. J lost 0 bases, V lost 3 bases, and 3 bases had no gene match. The CDR3 spans 15 residues. The CDR3 loop is CASSEAGASTDTQYF. The CDR3 DNA is TGTGCCAGCAGCGAAGCGGGAGCTAGCACAGATACGCAGTATTTT.

The J gene is TRBJ2-7, the V gene TRBV9; D is unresolved. This CDR3 is 14 amino acids long. CDR1 and CDR2 (germline): SGDLS, YYNGEE. V lost 2 bases, J lost 4 bases, and 13 bases lay in between. CDR3 bases: TGTGCCAGCAGCGTGACCGAAGGTACATACGAGCAGTACTTC. Translated: CASSVTEGTYEQYF.